The sequence of this T cell receptor beta chain was determined in a study of cytomegalovirus exposure and HLA in healthy donors. Study overall: Genotyping showed around four fifths of 398 donors falling in the Caucasian-associated ancestry cluster.

PCR used 60 Vbeta primers and 13 Jbeta primers. The assay was immunoSEQ multiplex PCR, and TCRdb's table has in-frame clones only and misses some. The table includes about 140,000 clones, about three quarters detected once. Study findings and constraints: Later analysis identified 16,000 or so TCR beta sequences associated with HLA alleles, using a false discovery rate threshold of 0.05.

A remark on this clone: The antigen is undetermined.

The CDR3 contains 15 residues. V was clipped by 0 bases and J by 5 bases, with 11 bases between them. Germline-derived CDR1 and CDR2 are SGHNT and YYREEE (reference sequence). The chain links TRBV5-4 to TRBJ1-4; D possibly corresponds to TRBD1 (6 bases). Sequencing input: PBMCs. The sequence was collected from a man in his forties in good health and CMV-seropositive. CDR3 nucleotides: TGTGCCAGCAGCTTGGGGTCTACAGGGAATGAAAAACTGTTTTTT. The encoded protein is CASSLGSTGNEKLFF.